The sequence of this T cell receptor beta chain was determined in a study of CD8+CD57+ T cells in acquired aplastic anemia. Study information: The average for DNA from sorted CD4+ and CD8+ cells was 3.2 ug. Study observations and caveats: Patients and controls shared just under 30 CD8+ CDR3 sequences.

Germline V gene data show CDR1 as SGHDT and CDR2 as YYEEEE. This CDR3 spans 15 amino acids. V gave up 2 bases and J gave up 6 bases; unmatched junction bases: 8. Note on this clonotype: As yet, its antigen is unknown.

The template for TCR beta VDJ and CDR3 sequence profiling was genomic DNA. Each CDR3 protein gets one entry after TCRdb re-called the reads with MiXCR. The profile covers 250,000 to 350,000 distinct CDR3 sequences, with roughly three fifths appearing a single time and 8% taken by the ten largest. The receptor was isolated from a human donor with severe aplastic anemia or a healthy control (not recorded which). This sequence joins TRBV5-6 and TRBJ2-5, with 9 nucleotides matching TRBD2. The sequenced sample was sorted CD4+, CD8+, or CD8+CD57+ T cells (not recorded which) from PBMCs. The CDR3 DNA follows: TGTGCCAGCAGCTTCGGGTCTAGCGGGGTGAAGACCCAGTACTTC. It specifies CASSFGSSGVKTQYF. The full variable domain, its missing parts supplied by reference TRBV5-6 and TRBJ2-5, is DAGVTQSPTHLIKTRGQQVTLRCSPKSGHDTVSWYQQALGQGPQFIFQYYEEEERQRGNFPDRFSGHQFPNYSSELNVNALLLGDSALYLCASSFGSSGVKTQYFGPGTRLLVL.